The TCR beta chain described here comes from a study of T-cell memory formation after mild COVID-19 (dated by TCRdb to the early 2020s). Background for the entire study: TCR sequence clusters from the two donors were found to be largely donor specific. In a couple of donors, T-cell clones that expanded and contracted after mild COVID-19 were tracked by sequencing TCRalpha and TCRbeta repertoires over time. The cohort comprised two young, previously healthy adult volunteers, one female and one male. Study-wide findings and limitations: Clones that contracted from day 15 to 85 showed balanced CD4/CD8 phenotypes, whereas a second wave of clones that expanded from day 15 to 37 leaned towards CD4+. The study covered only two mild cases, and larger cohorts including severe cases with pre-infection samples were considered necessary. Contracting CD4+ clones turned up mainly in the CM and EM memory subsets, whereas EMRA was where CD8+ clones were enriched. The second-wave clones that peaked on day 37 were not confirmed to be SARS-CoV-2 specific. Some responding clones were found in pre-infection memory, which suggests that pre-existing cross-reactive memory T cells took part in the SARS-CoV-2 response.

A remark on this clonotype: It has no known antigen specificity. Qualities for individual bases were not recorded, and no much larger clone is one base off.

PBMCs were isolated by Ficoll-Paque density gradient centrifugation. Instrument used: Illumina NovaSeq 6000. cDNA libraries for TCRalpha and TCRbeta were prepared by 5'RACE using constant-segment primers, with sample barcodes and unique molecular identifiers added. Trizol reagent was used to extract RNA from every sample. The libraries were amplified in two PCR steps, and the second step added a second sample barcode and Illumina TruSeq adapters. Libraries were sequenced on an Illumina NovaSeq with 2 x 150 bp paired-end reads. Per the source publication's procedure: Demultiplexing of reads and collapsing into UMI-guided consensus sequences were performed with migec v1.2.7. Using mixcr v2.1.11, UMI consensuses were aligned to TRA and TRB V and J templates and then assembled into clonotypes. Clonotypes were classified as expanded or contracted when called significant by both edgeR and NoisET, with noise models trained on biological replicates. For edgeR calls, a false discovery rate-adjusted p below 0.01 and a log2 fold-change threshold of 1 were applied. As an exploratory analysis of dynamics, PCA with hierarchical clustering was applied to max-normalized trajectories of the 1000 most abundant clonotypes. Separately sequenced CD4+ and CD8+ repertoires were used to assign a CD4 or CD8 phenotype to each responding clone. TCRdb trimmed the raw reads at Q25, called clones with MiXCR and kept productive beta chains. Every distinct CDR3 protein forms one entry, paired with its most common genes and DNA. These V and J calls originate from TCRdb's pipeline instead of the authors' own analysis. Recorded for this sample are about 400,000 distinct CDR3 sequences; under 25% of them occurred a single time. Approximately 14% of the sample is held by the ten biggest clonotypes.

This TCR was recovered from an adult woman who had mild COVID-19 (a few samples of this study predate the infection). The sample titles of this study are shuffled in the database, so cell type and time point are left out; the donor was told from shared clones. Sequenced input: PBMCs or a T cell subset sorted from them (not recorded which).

The bases read TGTGCCAGCAGTACTTTTCCGGGTAGCGGGAGGGCCGTGACAGATACGCAGTATTTT. Its protein is CASSTFPGSGRAVTDTQYF. Rearrangement joined TRBV12-3 or TRBV12-4 to TRBJ2-3; TRBD2 fits 11 bases in the junction. Germline trimming: 5 bases from V, 3 bases from J; junction bases outside gene matches: 16. Spanning cysteine to phenylalanine, the CDR3 consists of 19 amino acids. Solely the CDR3 DNA is kept, with 57 bases framed from the first base.